This T cell receptor beta chain was sequenced for a study of monozygotic twins with inflammatory bowel disease. For every donor, one blood sample of roughly 2.6 ml was drawn. TCRdb re-called the 5' RACE reads and shows each CDR3 protein once, DNA omitted. Reported are 300,000 to 450,000 distinct CDR3 sequences; the ten largest clones contain 2.5% to 3%. This CDR3 is built from 16 residues. Germline V gene data show CDR1 as ENHRY and CDR2 as SYGVKD. Material: blood. This sequence joins TRBV10-3 and TRBJ2-2; TCRdb's D gene call, TRBD2, goes unchecked for lack of DNA. This TCR was recovered from a human donor with ulcerative colitis or Crohn's disease, or a healthy co-twin of an affected twin (not recorded which). CDR3: CAISGSSGANTGELFF.